These 13 T cell receptor beta chains share one sample of origin, sequenced in a study of blood T cell repertoires in COVID-19 (dated by TCRdb to about 2020). Libraries were built with the immunoSEQ multiplex PCR assay. Held by TCRdb, this immuneACCESS table contains in-frame sequences only and omits some clones. Under half of the omission traces to an unresolved V gene where checked; the cause of the rest is unknown. Within this sample are tens of thousands of clones, with 75% to 90% of them counted one time only. In total, the top ten clones hold 25% to 30% of the sample. The sequenced material came from peripheral blood. Receptors were obtained from a man in his fifties with active or convalescent COVID-19.

The chain couples TRBV6-5 to TRBJ2-7; D call uncertain. This CDR3 region has 14 residues. V was cut by 5 bases and J by 5 bases, with 16 bases left in between. The germline V gene encodes CDR1 MNHEY and CDR2 SVGAGI. CDR3 DNA sequence: TGTGCCAGCAGTAACAACTACCAGAGCCACGAGCAGTACTTC. Translating gives CASSNNYQSHEQYF.

This rearrangement joins TRBV2 to TRBJ2-5; D gene uncertain. This CDR3 has 12 residues. Trimming pared 5 bases from V and 1 base from J, leaving 5 bases between. Germline loops: CDR1 SNHLY, CDR2 FYNNEI. CDR3: CASSLPQETQYF. Here the CDR3 DNA reads TGTGCCAGCAGTCTTCCCCAAGAGACCCAGTACTTC.

This rearrangement joins TRBV7-8 to TRBJ2-7; 7 bases are a match to TRBD2. CDR3 length: 19 residues. V gave up 2 bases and J gave up 9 bases; unmatched junction bases: 25. Germline V gives CDR1 SGHVS, CDR2 FQNEAQ. The CDR3 sequence is CASSLSEVAGIPYALGQYF. In nucleotides, the CDR3 is TGTGCCAGCAGCTTATCTGAGGTAGCGGGCATCCCCTACGCGCTGGGGCAGTACTTC. Filled out from reference TRBV7-8 and TRBJ2-7, the complete variable domain reads GAGVSQSPRYKVAKRGQDVALRCDPISGHVSLFWYQQALGQGPEFLTYFQNEAQLDKSGLPSDRFFAERPEGSVSTLKIQRTQQEDSAVYLCASSLSEVAGIPYALGQYFGPGTRLTVT.

This chain links TRBV6-5 with TRBJ2-7; 9 bases are shared with TRBD2. The V and J ends lost 4 bases and 2 bases, in that order; junction bases with no gene match: 3. Looked up from germline, CDR1 is MNHEY and CDR2 is SVGAGI. The CDR3 sequence is 14 residues long. The CDR3 coding sequence is TGTGCCAGCAGTTTAGAGCGGGGGGCCTACGAGCAGTACTTC. It yields the protein CASSLERGAYEQYF.

V is TRBV19 and J is TRBJ2-3, with 10 nucleotides matching TRBD2. This CDR3 is built from 17 residues. Per the germline V gene, CDR1 is LNHDA and CDR2 is SQIVND (reference sequence). The J segment lost 2 bases and the V segment lost 3 bases, leaving 8 bases of the junction unmatched. CDR3 loop: CASSMVASGGNTDTQYF. The CDR3 nucleotides read TGTGCCAGTAGTATGGTGGCTAGCGGGGGCAACACAGATACGCAGTATTTT.

The V and J genes are TRBV7-9 and TRBJ2-7, with 7 bases matching TRBD1. Germline V gene sequence: CDR1 SEHNR, CDR2 FQNEAQ (reference sequence). The CDR3 is 13 amino acids. V shed 5 bases and J 3 bases; nucleotides not matched to a gene: 4. CDR3 protein: CASSRQGGYEQYF. In nucleotides, the CDR3 is TGTGCCAGCAGCCGACAGGGTGGCTACGAGCAGTACTTC.

This chain connects TRBV19 to TRBJ1-3; D remains unclear. The length of the CDR3 is 15 residues. The germline gives CDR1 LNHDA, CDR2 SQIVND (reference sequence). V was pared by 4 bases and J by 4 bases, with 14 bases between. CDR3 loop: CASSNRRASGNTIYF. CDR3 bases: TGTGCCAGTAGTAATCGGAGGGCTTCCGGAAACACCATATATTTT. Together with reference TRBV19 and TRBJ1-3, the CDR3 gives the full variable domain: DGGITQSPKYLFRKEGQNVTLSCEQNLNHDAMYWYRQDPGQGLRLIYYSQIVNDFQKGDIAEGYSVSREKKESFPLTVTSAQKNPTAFYLCASSNRRASGNTIYFGEGSWLTVV.

This chain uses TRBV2 with TRBJ1-4; 9 bases align to TRBD1. The germline CDR1 and CDR2 sequences are SNHLY and FYNNEI. Germline trimming cut 6 bases from V and 8 bases from J; bases unmatched to any gene: 10. CDR3 length: 15 residues. The CDR3 loop reads CASRLTGGAGEKLFF. CDR3 bases: TGTGCCAGCAGATTAACAGGGGGCGCCGGCGAAAAACTGTTTTTT.

The chain carries TRBV6-6 and TRBJ1-6, with 7 bases that match TRBD1. The CDR3 consists of 14 residues. Looked up from germline, CDR1 is MNHNY and CDR2 is SVGAGI (reference sequence). Trimming took 4 bases from V and 8 from J; bases not matched to a gene: 5. The chain's CDR3 is CASSLKTGDSPLHF. Here the CDR3 DNA reads TGTGCCAGCAGTTTAAAAACAGGGGATTCACCCCTCCACTTT.

This rearrangement joins TRBV7-6 to TRBJ2-3; tentatively, D is TRBD1 (6 bases). Trimming left V 1 base short and J 9 bases short, with 14 bases between. Germline V gives CDR1 SGHVS, CDR2 FNYEAQ. The CDR3 is 14 residues long. The CDR3 region has the DNA TGTGCCAGCAGCTTAGGGGGGCCATCTCCCACGCAGTATTTT. Amino acids: CASSLGGPSPTQYF.

This clone was seen just once. The chain has TRBV9 and TRBJ2-1, with TRBD2 matching over 10 bases. J was trimmed by 5 bases and V by 0 bases; bases with no gene match: 8. The CDR3 is 17 amino acids. CDR1 is SGDLS, CDR2 YYNGEE, per germline. The CDR3 DNA reads as TGTGCCAGCAGCGTAGGCCTAGCGGGAGTCCGGGACAATGAGCAGTTCTTC. It yields the protein CASSVGLAGVRDNEQFF.

V and J are TRBV11-2 and TRBJ2-3, with TRBD2 matching 9 bases. CDR3 length: 18 residues. The germline CDR1 and CDR2 sequences are SGHAT and FQNNGV. The J segment lost 0 bases and the V segment lost 6 bases, leaving 13 bases of the junction unmatched. The CDR3 DNA reads TGTGCCAGCAGGAGAAGGGGTCTAGCGGGGAATAGCACAGATACGCAGTATTTT. Amino acids: CASRRRGLAGNSTDTQYF.

The genes are TRBV19 and TRBJ2-2; D is unresolved. Germline loops: CDR1 LNHDA, CDR2 SQIVND (reference sequence). The CDR3 length is 13 residues. V dropped 5 bases and J dropped 6 bases, with 10 bases sitting between them. As DNA, the CDR3 is TGTGCCAGTAGTCTAAGTCAGGCCGGGGAGCTGTTTTTT. Its protein product is CASSLSQAGELFF.